The 23 T cell receptor beta chains listed next were all sequenced from one sample in a study of shared T cell receptors in the human thymus (dated by TCRdb to the early 2020s). Receptor amplification or capture employed the immunoSEQ multiplex PCR assay. Imported from immuneACCESS, the table was reduced by TCRdb to in-frame sequences with V and J called. These copies leave out some clones; in studies compared against another copy, an unresolved V gene accounts for under half, and the cause of the remainder is not known. The sample includes hundreds of thousands of clones, with 70% to 80% observed a single time. 0.01% to 0.015% of the sample goes to the ten largest clones. The sample was also reused in another study, on human thymus T cells.

Sequencing was carried out using thymocytes. Receptors were obtained from a boy younger than two with a congenital heart defect. Donor details come from another sample of the same person, matched by shared clones.

This chain joins TRBV11-2 and TRBJ2-7; tentative D call: TRBD2 (5 bases). The V and J ends lost 5 bases and 3 bases respectively, with 8 bases between them. The CDR3 loop spans 12 amino acids. Germline V lookup: CDR1 SGHAT, CDR2 FQNNGV. CDR3 in amino acids: CASSAGLYEQYF. The CDR3 DNA reads TGTGCCAGCAGCGCGGGCCTCTACGAGCAGTACTTC.

This clone was observed a single time. This rearrangement joins TRBV4-1 to TRBJ2-7; TRBD2 aligns across 7 bases. CDR1 MGHRA and CDR2 YSYEKL come from the germline V gene. The CDR3 runs 16 residues. Trimming cost V 0 bases and J 2 bases; bases outside gene matches: 7. CDR3 loop: CASSQEPGRPTYEQYF. CDR3 DNA: TGCGCCAGCAGCCAAGAGCCCGGGAGGCCCACCTACGAGCAGTACTTC.

This rearrangement joins TRBV19 to TRBJ1-2; D gene unclear. V shed 10 bases and J shed 7 bases, with 10 bases lying between them. The CDR3 length is 10 residues. CDR1 LNHDA and CDR2 SQIVND come from the germline V gene (reference sequence). CDR3 region: CATRRGGYTF. CDR3 coding DNA: TGTGCCACCCGACGGGGTGGCTACACCTTC.

The V and J genes are TRBV7-2 and TRBJ2-7, with a weak D call TRBD1 (5 bases). This CDR3 contains 15 residues. V lost 5 bases and J 5 bases, leaving 19 bases between the germline ends. Looked up from germline, CDR1 is SGHTA and CDR2 is FQGNSA. The CDR3 region is CASSPRGRADHEQYF. CDR3 coding DNA: TGTGCCAGCAGCCCCCGAGGCAGGGCGGACCACGAGCAGTACTTC.

The chain recombines TRBV6-4 with TRBJ2-1; D might be TRBD2 (6 bases). The CDR3 length is 15 residues. The V end lost 0 bases, the J end lost 2 bases, and 8 bases lay between the germline ends. Germline loops: CDR1 MRHNA, CDR2 SNTAGT. CDR3 in amino acids: CASSDSAGPYNEQFF. The CDR3 DNA reads TGTGCCAGCAGTGACTCGGCGGGGCCCTACAATGAGCAGTTCTTC.

The chain is built from TRBV19 and TRBJ1-5; no clear D. Germline CDR1 and CDR2: LNHDA and SQIVND (reference sequence). The CDR3 is made up of 14 amino acids. V gave up 3 bases and J gave up 3 bases, with 9 bases separating them. CDR3 nucleotide sequence: TGTGCCAGTAGTATTGCAGGTTACAATCAGCCCCAGCATTTT. It yields the protein CASSIAGYNQPQHF.

CDR3 amino acids: CASRTPPYNEQFF. The CDR3 DNA follows: TGTGCCAGTCGGACTCCGCCTTACAATGAGCAGTTCTTC. This chain joins TRBV6-5 and TRBJ2-1; tentative D call: TRBD2 (5 bases). V lost 9 bases to trimming and J lost 4 bases, with 13 bases between them. This CDR3 is built from 13 residues. The germline V gene has CDR1 MNHEY and CDR2 SVGAGI.

Worth noting for this clone: Other DNA sequences in this specimen translate into the identical CDR3. The V and J genes are TRBV27 and TRBJ2-7; TRBD1 agrees at 9 bases. The CDR3 is made up of 13 amino acids. V lost 5 bases and J lost 4; bases outside the gene matches: 3. Germline V lookup: CDR1 MNHEY, CDR2 SMNVEV (reference sequence). The CDR3 spells CASSPGQGYEQYF. CDR3 DNA sequence: TGTGCCAGCAGTCCCGGACAGGGGTACGAGCAGTACTTC.

The chain couples TRBV4-3 to TRBJ2-2; D not resolved. The CDR3 spans 16 residues. V gave up 0 bases and J gave up 6 bases, with 14 bases separating them. The germline V gene encodes CDR1 LGHNA and CDR2 YSLEER. The CDR3 DNA reads as TGCGCCAGCAGCCAAGAGTTTCTACAGTCCCCCGGGGAGCTGTTTTTT. This gives the protein CASSQEFLQSPGELFF.

In this sample, this clone turned up a few times. V and J are TRBV7-9 and TRBJ2-7, with TRBD1 matching over 10 bases. Germline-derived CDR1 and CDR2 are SEHNR and FQNEAQ (reference sequence). The CDR3 length is 16 residues. The J segment lost 2 bases and the V segment lost 5 bases, leaving 9 bases of the junction unmatched. The CDR3 loop is CASSQKTGGLPYEQYF. The CDR3 bases are TGTGCCAGCAGCCAAAAGACAGGGGGCCTCCCCTACGAGCAGTACTTC.

This clone was recorded once. The V and J genes are TRBV6-1 and TRBJ2-1; 11 nucleotides match TRBD2. This CDR3 comprises 14 residues. CDR1 and CDR2 (germline): MNHNS, SASEGT. Trimming took 8 bases from V and 8 from J; bases not matched to a gene: 8. CDR3: CASDTSGRWHEQFF. Here the CDR3 DNA reads TGTGCCAGCGATACTAGCGGGAGATGGCATGAGCAGTTCTTC.

The chain has TRBV10-3 and TRBJ1-3; D not resolved. The germline CDR1 and CDR2 sequences are ENHRY and SYGVKD. Trimming removed 4 bases from V and 4 bases from J, with 2 bases in between. This CDR3 region has 11 residues. CDR3 loop: CAISVGNTIYF. CDR3 DNA: TGTGCCATCAGTGTAGGAAACACCATATATTTT.

The V and J genes are TRBV4-1 and TRBJ2-7; the D gene is possibly TRBD2 (6 bases). V was shortened by 3 bases and J by 2 bases, with 14 bases between the two germline ends. The CDR3 consists of 15 residues. Germline-derived CDR1 and CDR2 are MGHRA and YSYEKL. The CDR3 region is CASSHVDGSAYEQYF. The CDR3 bases are TGCGCCAGCAGCCATGTCGACGGGAGCGCCTACGAGCAGTACTTC.

This clone was seen just once. CDR3: CASSSGLAQGQFF. Written as DNA, the CDR3 is TGTGCCAGCAGCTCCGGACTAGCCCAAGGGCAGTTCTTC. This chain connects TRBV13 to TRBJ2-1; 8 positions match TRBD2. The CDR3 is 13 residues long. V dropped 4 bases and J dropped 12; count of bases not matched to a gene: 8. CDR1 is PRHDT, CDR2 FYEKMQ, per germline (reference sequence). Drawing the rest from reference TRBV13 and TRBJ2-1, the complete variable domain is AAGVIQSPRHLIKEKRETATLKCYPIPRHDTVYWYQQGPGQDPQFLISFYEKMQSDKGSIPDRFSAQQFSDYHSELNMSSLELGDSALYFCASSSGLAQGQFFGPGTRLTVL.

A word on this clone: The sample contains more than one DNA sequence encoding this CDR3. The CDR3 nucleotides are TGCGCCAGCAGCCAGGGACAGGGGTTGGACACTGAAGCTTTCTTT. Encoded protein: CASSQGQGLDTEAFF. The chain combines TRBV4-1 with TRBJ1-1; 10 bases are shared with TRBD1. Trimming took 3 bases from V and 3 from J; bases not matched to a gene: 4. This CDR3 comprises 15 residues. Germline V lookup: CDR1 MGHRA, CDR2 YSYEKL.

The V gene is TRBV27, the J gene TRBJ2-1; TRBD2 aligns across 7 bases. Germline V lookup: CDR1 MNHEY, CDR2 SMNVEV (reference sequence). The CDR3 is 16 residues long. Losses at the gene ends were 3 bases for V and 3 bases for J; bases not matched to a gene: 8. CDR3: CASSFSLAGIYNEQFF. The CDR3 DNA is TGTGCCAGCAGTTTTAGTTTAGCGGGTATCTACAATGAGCAGTTCTTC.

The chain has TRBV9 and TRBJ2-1; 8 bases line up with TRBD2. The junction had 4 bases not matched to a gene; V was cut back by 0 bases and J by 5 bases. The CDR3 is 15 amino acids. Germline V gene lookup returns CDR1 SGDLS and CDR2 YYNGEE. The CDR3 loop reads CASSVAAGANNEQFF. For the CDR3, the DNA is TGTGCCAGCAGCGTAGCAGCGGGAGCCAACAATGAGCAGTTCTTC.

On this clone: Other DNA sequences in this specimen translate into the identical CDR3. This chain uses TRBV4-1 with TRBJ2-7; 12 bases agree with TRBD2. The trim removed 1 base at V and 4 bases at J, leaving 2 bases unmatched. The CDR3 sequence is 15 residues long. CDR1 and CDR2 from the germline V gene are MGHRA and YSYEKL. The CDR3 coding sequence is TGCGCCAGCAGCCAAGCCGGGACTAGCGGGTACGAGCAGTACTTC. This gives the protein CASSQAGTSGYEQYF.

This sequence joins TRBV5-1 and TRBJ1-2; D may be TRBD1 (6 bases). CDR1 is SGHRS, CDR2 YFSETQ, per germline. The CDR3 spans 14 residues. The V and J ends lost 4 bases and 3 bases respectively, with 13 bases between them. The CDR3 DNA reads TGCGCCAGCAGCGGATACGACAGGCACTATGGCTACACCTTC. Its translation is CASSGYDRHYGYTF. The full variable domain, with the rest looked up from reference TRBV5-1 and TRBJ1-2, is KAGVTQTPRYLIKTRGQQVTLSCSPISGHRSVSWYQQTPGQGLQFLFEYFSETQRNKGNFPGRFSGRQFSNSRSEMNVSTLELGDSALYLCASSGYDRHYGYTFGSGTRLTVV.

The genes are TRBV29-1 and TRBJ1-2; possibly TRBD1 for D (5 bases). Germline-derived CDR1 and CDR2 are SQVTM and ANQGSEA. Trimming cost V 4 bases and J 3 bases, with 12 bases left between them. This CDR3 has 13 residues. The CDR3 loop reads CSVAGNRDYGYTF. As DNA, the CDR3 is TGCAGCGTTGCAGGGAATAGGGACTATGGCTACACCTTC.

The chain uses TRBV5-1 and TRBJ1-1, with 10 bases identical to TRBD1. The CDR3 contains 14 residues. Germline-derived CDR1 and CDR2 are SGHRS and YFSETQ. Germline trimming cut 4 bases from V and 7 bases from J; bases unmatched to any gene: 7. In DNA, the CDR3 is TGCGCCAGCAGCAAGACAGGGGGCGAGGTTGAAGCTTTCTTT. Protein sequence: CASSKTGGEVEAFF.

The chain couples TRBV4-1 to TRBJ2-1; no definite D call. Germline assignment: CDR1 MGHRA and CDR2 YSYEKL. Trimming cost V 0 bases and J 4 bases, with 13 bases left between them. CDR3 size: 16 residues. CDR3 sequence reads: CASSQELGGPYNEQFF. CDR3 coding DNA: TGCGCCAGCAGCCAAGAGCTTGGCGGCCCTTACAATGAGCAGTTCTTC.

This clone has more than one count but fewer than ten. The gene calls are TRBV28 and TRBJ1-4; a weak D match, TRBD1 (6 bases). Trimming pared 5 bases from V and 6 bases from J, leaving 13 bases between. CDR3 length: 14 residues. Germline V gene data show CDR1 as MDHEN and CDR2 as SYDVKM. CDR3 loop: CASSATGPYEKLFF. The CDR3 DNA follows: TGTGCCAGCAGTGCGACAGGTCCTTATGAAAAACTGTTTTTT.